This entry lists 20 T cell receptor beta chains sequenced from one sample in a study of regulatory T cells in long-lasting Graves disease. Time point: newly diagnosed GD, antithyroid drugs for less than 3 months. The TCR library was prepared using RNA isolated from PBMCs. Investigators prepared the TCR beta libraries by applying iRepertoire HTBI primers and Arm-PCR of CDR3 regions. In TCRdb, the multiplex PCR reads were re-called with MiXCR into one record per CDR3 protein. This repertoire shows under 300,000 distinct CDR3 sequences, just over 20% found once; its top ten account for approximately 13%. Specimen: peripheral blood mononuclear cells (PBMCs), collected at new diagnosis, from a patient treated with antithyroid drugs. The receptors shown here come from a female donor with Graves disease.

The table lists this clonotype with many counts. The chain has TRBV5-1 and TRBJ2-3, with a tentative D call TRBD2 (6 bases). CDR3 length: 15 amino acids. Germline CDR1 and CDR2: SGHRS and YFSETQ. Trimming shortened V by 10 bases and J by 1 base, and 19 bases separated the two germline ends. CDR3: CASSSGTQGTDTQYF. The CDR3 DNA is TGCGCCTCCAGTTCCGGGACTCAAGGCACAGATACGCAGTATTTT.

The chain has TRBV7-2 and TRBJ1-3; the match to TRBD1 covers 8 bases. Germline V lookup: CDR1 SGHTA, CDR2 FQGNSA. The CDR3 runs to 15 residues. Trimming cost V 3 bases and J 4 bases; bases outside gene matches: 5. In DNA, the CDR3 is TGTGCCAGCAGCTTTTTCGGGACAGGAGGAAACACCATATATTTT. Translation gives CASSFFGTGGNTIYF.

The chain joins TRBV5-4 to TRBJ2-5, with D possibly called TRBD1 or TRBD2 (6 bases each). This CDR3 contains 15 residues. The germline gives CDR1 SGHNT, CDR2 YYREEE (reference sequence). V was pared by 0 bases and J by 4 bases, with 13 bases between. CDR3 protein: CASSLARGGRETQYF. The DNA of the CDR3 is TGTGCCAGCAGCTTGGCCAGGGGAGGTCGAGAGACCCAGTACTTC.

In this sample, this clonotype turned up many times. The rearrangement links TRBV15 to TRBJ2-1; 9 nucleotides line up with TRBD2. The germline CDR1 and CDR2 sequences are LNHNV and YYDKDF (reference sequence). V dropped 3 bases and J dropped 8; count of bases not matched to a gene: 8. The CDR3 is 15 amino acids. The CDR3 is CATSRGLAAADEQFF. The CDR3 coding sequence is TGTGCCACCAGCAGGGGACTAGCTGCTGCCGATGAGCAGTTCTTC.

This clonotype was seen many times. The CDR3: CASSQGTTSTDTQYF. CDR3 nucleotide sequence: TGTGCCAGCAGCCAGGGCACGACTAGCACAGATACGCAGTATTTT. The chain has TRBV3-1 and TRBJ2-3, with D hard to call. With 3 bases removed from V and 0 bases from J, the gap between germline ends came to 10 bases. CDR1 and CDR2 (germline): LGHDT, YNNKEL (reference sequence). The CDR3 spans 15 residues.

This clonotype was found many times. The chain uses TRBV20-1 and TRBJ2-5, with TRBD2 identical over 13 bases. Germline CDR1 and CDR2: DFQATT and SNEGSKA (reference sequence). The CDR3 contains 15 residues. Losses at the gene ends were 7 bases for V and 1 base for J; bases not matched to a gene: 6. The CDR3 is CSVGTSGALQETQYF. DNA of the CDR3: TGCAGTGTAGGGACTAGCGGGGCCCTCCAAGAGACCCAGTACTTC.

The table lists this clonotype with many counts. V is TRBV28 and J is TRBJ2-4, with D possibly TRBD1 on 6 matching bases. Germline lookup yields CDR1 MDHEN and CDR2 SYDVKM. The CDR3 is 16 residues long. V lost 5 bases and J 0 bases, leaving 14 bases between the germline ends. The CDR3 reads CASSLDRSLAKNIQYF. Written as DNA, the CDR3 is TGTGCCAGCAGTCTCGACAGGTCCTTAGCCAAAAACATTCAGTACTTC.

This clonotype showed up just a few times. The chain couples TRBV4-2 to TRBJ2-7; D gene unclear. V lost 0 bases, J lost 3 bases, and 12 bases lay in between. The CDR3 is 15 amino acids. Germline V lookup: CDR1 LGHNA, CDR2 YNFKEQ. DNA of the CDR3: TGTGCCAGCAGCCAAGAATATCGATGGGACTACGAGCAGTACTTC. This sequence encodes CASSQEYRWDYEQYF.

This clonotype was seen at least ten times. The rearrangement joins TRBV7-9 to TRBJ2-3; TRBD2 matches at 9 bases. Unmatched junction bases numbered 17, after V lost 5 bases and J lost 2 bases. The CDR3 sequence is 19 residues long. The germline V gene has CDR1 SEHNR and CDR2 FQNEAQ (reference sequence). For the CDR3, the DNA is TGTGCCAGCAGCCAAACCCCGAGACTAGCGGACCTCACCACAGATACGCAGTATTTT. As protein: CASSQTPRLADLTTDTQYF.

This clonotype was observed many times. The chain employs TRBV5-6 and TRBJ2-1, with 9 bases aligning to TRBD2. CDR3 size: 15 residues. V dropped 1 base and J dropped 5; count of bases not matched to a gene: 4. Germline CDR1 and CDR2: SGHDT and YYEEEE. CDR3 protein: CASSLLLAGNNEQFF. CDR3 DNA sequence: TGTGCCAGCAGCTTGTTGCTAGCGGGAAACAATGAGCAGTTCTTC.

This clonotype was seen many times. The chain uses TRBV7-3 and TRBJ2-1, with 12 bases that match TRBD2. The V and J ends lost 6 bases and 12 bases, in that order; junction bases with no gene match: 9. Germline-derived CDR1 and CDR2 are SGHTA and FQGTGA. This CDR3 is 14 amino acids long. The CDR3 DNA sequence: TGTGCCAGCAGACCAGGTCCGACTAGCGGGGGGCAGTTCTTC. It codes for CASRPGPTSGGQFF. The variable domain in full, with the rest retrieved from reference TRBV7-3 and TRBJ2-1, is GAGVSQTPSNKVTEKGKYVELRCDPISGHTALYWYRQSLGQGPEFLIYFQGTGAADDSGLPNDRFFAVRPEGSVSTLKIQRTERGDSAVYLCASRPGPTSGGQFFGPGTRLTVL.

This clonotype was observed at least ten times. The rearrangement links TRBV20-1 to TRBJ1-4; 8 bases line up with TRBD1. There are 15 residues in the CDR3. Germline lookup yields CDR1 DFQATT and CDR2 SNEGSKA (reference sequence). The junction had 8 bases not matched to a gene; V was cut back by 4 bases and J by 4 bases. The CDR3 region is CSANRGGQGNEKLFF. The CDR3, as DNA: TGCAGTGCTAATCGGGGTGGACAGGGTAATGAAAAACTGTTTTTT.

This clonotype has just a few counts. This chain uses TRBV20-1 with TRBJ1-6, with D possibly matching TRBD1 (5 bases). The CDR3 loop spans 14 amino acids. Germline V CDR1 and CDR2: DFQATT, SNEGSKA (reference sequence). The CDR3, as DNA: TGCGTCCTGAAGGGCAGGGACTCCAATTCACCCCTCCACTTT. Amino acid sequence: CVLKGRDSNSPLHF.

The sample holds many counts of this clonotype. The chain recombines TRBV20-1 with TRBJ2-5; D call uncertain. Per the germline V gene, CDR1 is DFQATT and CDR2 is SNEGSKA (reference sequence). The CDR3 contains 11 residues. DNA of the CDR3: TGCAGCGCCCCGGTTCTTGAGACCCAGTACTTC. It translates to CSAPVLETQYF.

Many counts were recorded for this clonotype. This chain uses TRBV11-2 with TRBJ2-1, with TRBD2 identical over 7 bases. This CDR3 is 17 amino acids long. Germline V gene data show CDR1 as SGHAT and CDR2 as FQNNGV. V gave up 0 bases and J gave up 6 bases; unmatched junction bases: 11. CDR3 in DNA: TGTGCCAGCAGCTTAGATCCTAGTCGGACTAGGCCCAATGAGCAGTTCTTC. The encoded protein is CASSLDPSRTRPNEQFF.

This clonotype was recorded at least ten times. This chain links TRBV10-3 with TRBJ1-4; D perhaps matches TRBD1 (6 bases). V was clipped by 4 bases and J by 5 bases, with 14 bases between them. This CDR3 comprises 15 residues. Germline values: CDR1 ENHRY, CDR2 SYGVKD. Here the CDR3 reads CAISAASGANEKLFF. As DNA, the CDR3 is TGTGCCATCAGTGCCGCGTCAGGGGCGAATGAAAAACTGTTTTTT.

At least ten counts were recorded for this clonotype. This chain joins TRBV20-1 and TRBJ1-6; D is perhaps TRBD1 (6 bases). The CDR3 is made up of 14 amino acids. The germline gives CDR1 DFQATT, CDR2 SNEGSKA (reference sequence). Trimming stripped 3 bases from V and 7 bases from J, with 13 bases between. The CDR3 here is CSAREGGRNSPLHF. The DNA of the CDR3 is TGCAGTGCTAGGGAGGGGGGCAGGAATTCACCCCTCCACTTT.

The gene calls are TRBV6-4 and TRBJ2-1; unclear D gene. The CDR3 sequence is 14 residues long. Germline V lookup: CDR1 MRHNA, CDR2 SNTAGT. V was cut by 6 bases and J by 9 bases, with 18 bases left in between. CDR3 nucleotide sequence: TGTGCCAGCAGCGCTGCTCGCGTTAGGCCTGAGCAGTTCTTC. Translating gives CASSAARVRPEQFF.

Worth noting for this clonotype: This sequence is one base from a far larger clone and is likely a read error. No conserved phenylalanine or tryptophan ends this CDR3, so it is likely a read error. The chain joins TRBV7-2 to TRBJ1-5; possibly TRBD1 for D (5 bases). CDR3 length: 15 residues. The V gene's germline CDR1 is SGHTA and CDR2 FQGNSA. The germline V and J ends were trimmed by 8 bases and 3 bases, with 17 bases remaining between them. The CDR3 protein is CASSPMGGVNQPQHL. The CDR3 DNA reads TGTGCCAGCTCACCAATGGGAGGGGTCAATCAGCCCCAGCATCTT.

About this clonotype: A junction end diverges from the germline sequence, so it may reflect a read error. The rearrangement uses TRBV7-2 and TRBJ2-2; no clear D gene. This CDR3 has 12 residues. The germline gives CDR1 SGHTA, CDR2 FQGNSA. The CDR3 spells CANSNSFGELFF. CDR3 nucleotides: TGTGCCAACAGCAATAGCTTCGGGGAGCTGTTTTTT.